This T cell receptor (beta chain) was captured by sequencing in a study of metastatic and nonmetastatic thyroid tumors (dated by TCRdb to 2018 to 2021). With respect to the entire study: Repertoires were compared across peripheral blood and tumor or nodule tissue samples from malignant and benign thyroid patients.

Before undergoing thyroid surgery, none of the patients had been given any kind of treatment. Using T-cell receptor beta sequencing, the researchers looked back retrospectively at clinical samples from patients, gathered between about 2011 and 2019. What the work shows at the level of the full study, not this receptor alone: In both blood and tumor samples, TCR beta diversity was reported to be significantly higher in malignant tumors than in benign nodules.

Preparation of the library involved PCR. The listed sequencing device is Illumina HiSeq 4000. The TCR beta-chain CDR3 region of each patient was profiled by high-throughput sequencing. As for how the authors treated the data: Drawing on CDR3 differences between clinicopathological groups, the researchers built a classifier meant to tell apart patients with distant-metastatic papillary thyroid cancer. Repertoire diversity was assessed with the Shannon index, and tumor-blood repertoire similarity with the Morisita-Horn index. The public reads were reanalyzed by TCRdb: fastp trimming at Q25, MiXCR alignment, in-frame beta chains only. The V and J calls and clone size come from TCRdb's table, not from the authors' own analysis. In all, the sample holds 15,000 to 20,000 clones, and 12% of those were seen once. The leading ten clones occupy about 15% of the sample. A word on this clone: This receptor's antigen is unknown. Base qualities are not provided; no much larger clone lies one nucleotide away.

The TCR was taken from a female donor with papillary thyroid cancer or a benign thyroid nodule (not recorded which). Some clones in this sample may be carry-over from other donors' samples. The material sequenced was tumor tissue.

In nucleotide form, the sequence is TGTGCCAGCAGTTATCTGGAGACTGAAGCTTTCTTT. Its protein reads: CASSYLETEAFF. The V and J genes are TRBV6-5 and TRBJ1-1, with the D gene not confidently named. Taken from cysteine to phenylalanine, the CDR3 has 12 residues. Of the read, only the CDR3 DNA is kept; its 36 bases are in frame from base 1. As encoded in the germline V gene, CDR1 is MNHEY while CDR2 is SVGAGI. The junction carries 7 bases between V and J, which are trimmed by 3 bases and 5 bases respectively.